This is a list of T cell receptor beta chains from one sample in a study of untreated major depressive disorder. Only in-frame clones appear in the TCRdb table, and some are missing; sequencing was by immunoSEQ multiplex PCR. The profile covers about 22,000 clones, with about nine tenths appearing a single time and roughly 0.44% taken by the ten largest. Sequenced: CD4+ T cells from PBMCs. The receptors originated from a woman aged 40 to 50 in good health. CDR3s leave out the opening cysteine and the closing phenylalanine or tryptophan. Each record gives: J gene, V gene, CDR3 protein.

>TRBJ2-2|TRBV29-1
SCMYAGELF
>TRBJ2-7|TRBV6-1
ASSEVWGKNSYEQY
>TRBJ2-1|TRBV19
ASSEGLAGGFRF
>TRBJ2-7|TRBV25-1
ASSDAGRPWEQY
>TRBJ2-2|TRBV7-8
ASSEGRTGELF
>TRBJ2-7|TRBV7-2
ASSLDTSGFYEQY
>TRBJ1-2|TRBV29-1
SVGMGGNYGYT
>TRBJ2-5|TRBV11-2
ASSPPIRLAGETQY
>TRBJ1-4|TRBV6-1
ATAQDATNEKLF
>TRBJ2-1|TRBV6-6
ASRARLDNEQF
>TRBJ2-7|TRBV15
ATSRGPSLAAYEQY
>TRBJ1-6|TRBV5-6
ASSLWTVVGSPLH
>TRBJ2-3|TRBV20-1
SAEKTDTQY
>TRBJ2-5|TRBV2
ASGQARGETQY
>TRBJ1-5|TRBV6-6
ASNHGTELGNQPQH
>TRBJ1-6|TRBV19
ASRGLYNSPLH
>TRBJ1-2|TRBV6-1
ASSEGLGYT
>TRBJ2-3|TRBV19
ASRSSWRRADTDTQY
>TRBJ2-5|TRBV5-1
ASSKGTSGKETQY
>TRBJ1-2|TRBV9
ASSVSGGSYGYT
>TRBJ1-2|TRBV18
ASSPQVQGGGYT
>TRBJ2-1|TRBV6-1
ASSEGGRSYNEQF
>TRBJ2-3|TRBV10-3
AIRTSHGLAGTDTQY
>TRBJ2-7|TRBV27
ASSAPGTSGSYEQY
>TRBJ1-3|TRBV28
ASRPPDTYTGNTIY
>TRBJ2-3|TRBV29-1
SVERKLTTDTQY